The T cell receptor (beta chain) under discussion was sequenced for a study of T cell repertoires in cytomegalovirus infection. On the study more broadly: Signatures in public TCR beta sequences pointed to both CMV infection and matching HLA type.

The germline gives CDR1 SGHVS, CDR2 FNYEAQ. The V and J ends lost 5 bases and 2 bases respectively, with 10 bases between them. This CDR3 spans 14 amino acids. This clonotype appeared many times. Its target is unknown. TCRdb recomputed calls from the reads with MiXCR, one row per CDR3 protein. The table lists about 180,000 distinct CDR3 sequences, about an eighth of them singletons, with 25% to 30% in the top ten. Study results and limitations: Cumulative frequency of public TCR beta families picked out carriers of CMV plus the relevant HLA. HLA-C-restricted CMV-specific TCR beta clonotypes were dominant in the ex vivo response.

The receptor was derived from a human donor in good health (CMV status not recorded). Some clones in this sample may be carry-over from other donors' samples. Sequencing was done on a sample of PBMCs. The chain recombines TRBV7-6 with TRBJ1-5; D possibly corresponds to TRBD1 (6 bases). This chain's CDR3 is CASSRGGGNQPQHF. CDR3 DNA: TGTGCCAGCAGCCGAGGGGGTGGCAATCAGCCCCAGCATTTT. Variable domain in full (rest from reference TRBV7-6 and TRBJ1-5): GAGVSQSPRYKVTKRGQDVALRCDPISGHVSLYWYRQALGQGPEFLTYFNYEAQQDKSGLPNDRFSAERPEGSISTLTIQRTEQRDSAMYRCASSRGGGNQPQHFGDGTRLSIL.